This T cell receptor (beta chain) is drawn from a study of Graves' ophthalmopathy and Graves' hyperthyroidism. Study outcomes and limitations: Ophthalmopathy progression cases were predicted by the model with roughly 70% sensitivity and 72.22% specificity. In blood, most expanded thyroid clonotypes above 0.001 frequency were also detected.

This clonotype occurred a few times. Its antigen is still unknown. The CDR3 does not end in the conserved phenylalanine or tryptophan, so this is likely a read error. This CDR3 is built from 11 residues. Germline V gene lookup returns CDR1 DFQATT and CDR2 SNEGSKA (reference sequence). V was shortened by 6 bases and J by 7 bases, with 12 bases between the two germline ends. Other autoimmune diseases, uncontrolled infections, pregnancy or lactation led to the exclusion of patients. RNA transcripts served as template for amplifying TCR beta CDR3 sequences. The library came from an HTBI-primed first-round RT-PCR and a second-round multiplex PCR. TCRdb independently ran MiXCR on the multiplex PCR reads; one entry per CDR3 protein. Of approximately 1.2 million distinct CDR3 sequences listed, 35% to 45% were seen once; the top ten hold 11%.

The TCR comes from an adult man with Graves' hyperthyroidism. The genes are TRBV20-1 and TRBJ1-1; possible D gene TRBD1, 5 bases. Sequencing was performed on peripheral blood or thyroid tissue (not recorded which). For the CDR3, the DNA is TGCAGTGCCCTAGCGACAGATGAAGCTTTCTCT. Its protein product is CSALATDEAFS.